The rows below give T cell receptor beta chains drawn from one sample of a study of T-cell reconstitution after alpha-beta-depleted transplantation in children. TCRdb recomputed calls from the PCR reads with MiXCR, one row per CDR3 protein. The table includes around 800,000 distinct CDR3 sequences, approximately 15% detected once. The source material was PBMCs, mostly from graft donor cells, sampled 360 days after TCRalphabeta/CD19-depleted stem cell transplant. The receptors were gathered from a male patient younger than 18 who had a stem cell transplant for acute lymphoblastic leukemia, so the T cells may come from the graft donor. Each CDR3 is given with its conserved first and last residue. D genes are given only for firm matches. Clone sizes are given selectively: once, few, many, or a class where the clone is expanded.

abundance: few
d_gene: .
v_gene: TRBV7-6
j_gene: TRBJ2-5
CDR3nt: TGTGCCAGCGGAGGAATCCAAGAGACCCAGTACTTC
CDR3aa: CASGGIQETQYF

abundance: .
d_gene: TRBD1
v_gene: TRBV4-3
j_gene: TRBJ1-2
CDR3nt: TGCGCCAGCAGCCAGGAAGGGGGCGCGGGAGGCTACACCTTC
CDR3aa: CASSQEGGAGGYTF

abundance: .
d_gene: .
v_gene: TRBV20-1
j_gene: TRBJ2-7
CDR3nt: TGCAGTGCTAGAGGTAGAGGGGAGCCGCAGTACTTC
CDR3aa: CSARGRGEPQYF

abundance: many
d_gene: TRBD2
v_gene: TRBV25-1
j_gene: TRBJ2-7
CDR3nt: TGTGCCAGCACCCCTCATTCTAGCGGGAGTTACGAGCAGTACTTC
CDR3aa: CASTPHSSGSYEQYF

abundance: few
d_gene: .
v_gene: TRBV4-1
j_gene: TRBJ1-5
CDR3nt: TGCGCCAGCAGCCCCGGACAGTTCAATCAGCCCCAGCATTTT
CDR3aa: CASSPGQFNQPQHF

abundance: .
d_gene: TRBD1
v_gene: TRBV2
j_gene: TRBJ1-5
CDR3nt: TGTGCCAGCAGTGGTCCGGGACAGGTATCCGGACAGCCCCAGCATTTT
CDR3aa: CASSGPGQVSGQPQHF

abundance: many
d_gene: .
v_gene: TRBV29-1
j_gene: TRBJ2-1
CDR3nt: TGCAGCGTTGTAAGCTCCTACAATGAGCAGTTCTTC
CDR3aa: CSVVSSYNEQFF

abundance: few
d_gene: TRBD1
v_gene: TRBV7-7
j_gene: TRBJ2-5
CDR3nt: TGTGCCAGCAGCCCGACAGGGCGCCAAGAGACCCAGTACTTC
CDR3aa: CASSPTGRQETQYF

abundance: .
d_gene: .
v_gene: TRBV13
j_gene: TRBJ2-7
CDR3nt: TGTGCCAGCAGCCCCCGGGCGTCTCGAGCCTACGAGCAGTACTTC
CDR3aa: CASSPRASRAYEQYF

abundance: .
d_gene: .
v_gene: TRBV5-1
j_gene: TRBJ2-7
CDR3nt: TGCGCCAGCAGCTTTCTCCATAGCTCCTACGAGCAGTACTTC
CDR3aa: CASSFLHSSYEQYF

abundance: few
d_gene: TRBD2
v_gene: TRBV10-3
j_gene: TRBJ2-7
CDR3nt: TGTGCCATCAGTGGTGGATCCGGGACTAGCGGGCCTGTCTACGAGCAGTACTTC
CDR3aa: CAISGGSGTSGPVYEQYF

abundance: few
d_gene: .
v_gene: TRBV6-5
j_gene: TRBJ2-7
CDR3nt: TGTGCCAGCAGTTCTTTCCGGCAGGGACCCTACGAGCAGTACTTC
CDR3aa: CASSSFRQGPYEQYF

abundance: .
d_gene: TRBD2
v_gene: TRBV29-1
j_gene: TRBJ2-7
CDR3nt: TGCAGCGTTGCCGGGAGGGGGGACGAGCAGTACTTC
CDR3aa: CSVAGRGDEQYF

abundance: .
d_gene: .
v_gene: TRBV5-1
j_gene: TRBJ2-7
CDR3nt: TGCGCCAGCAGCTTCGACATCAGACCCTACGAGCAGTACTTC
CDR3aa: CASSFDIRPYEQYF

abundance: few
d_gene: .
v_gene: TRBV6-5
j_gene: TRBJ2-5
CDR3nt: TGTGCCAGCAGTTACTCGGGCTCTCCCGCAGAGACCCAGTACTTC
CDR3aa: CASSYSGSPAETQYF

abundance: .
d_gene: .
v_gene: TRBV5-6
j_gene: TRBJ2-3
CDR3nt: TGTGCCAGCAGCTTCCGACTAGACGGTACGCAGTATTTT
CDR3aa: CASSFRLDGTQYF

abundance: once
d_gene: .
v_gene: TRBV20-1
j_gene: TRBJ2-3
CDR3nt: TGCAGTGCAAATACAGGGCCAGATACGCAGTATTTT
CDR3aa: CSANTGPDTQYF

abundance: few
d_gene: .
v_gene: TRBV29-1
j_gene: TRBJ2-1
CDR3nt: TGCAGCGTTGAAGATCCTTATACTAGTGGGACCTACAATGAGCAGTTCTTC
CDR3aa: CSVEDPYTSGTYNEQFF

abundance: .
d_gene: .
v_gene: TRBV12-3/TRBV12-4
j_gene: TRBJ2-3
CDR3nt: TGTGCCAGCAGTCTAGACACCGGAGGGGCAGATACGCAGTATTTT
CDR3aa: CASSLDTGGADTQYF

abundance: many
d_gene: TRBD2
v_gene: TRBV4-2
j_gene: TRBJ2-3
CDR3nt: TGTGCCAGCAGCCAAGATGCGAGCGGGAGGTACGGGGGCACAGATACGCAGTATTTT
CDR3aa: CASSQDASGRYGGTDTQYF

abundance: .
d_gene: .
v_gene: TRBV10-3
j_gene: TRBJ2-5
CDR3nt: TGTGCCATCAGTGAGTCCCCAGAACAACGTGGGGGGCAAGAGACCCAGTACTTC
CDR3aa: CAISESPEQRGGQETQYF

abundance: many
d_gene: TRBD1
v_gene: TRBV28
j_gene: TRBJ2-7
CDR3nt: TGTGCCAGCAGTCCCGGGACAGTCCACGAGCAGTACTTC
CDR3aa: CASSPGTVHEQYF

abundance: few
d_gene: TRBD1
v_gene: TRBV5-5
j_gene: TRBJ2-7
CDR3nt: TGTGCCAGCAGCTTACAGGGGGAACGGTACTACGAGCAGTACTTC
CDR3aa: CASSLQGERYYEQYF

abundance: .
d_gene: .
v_gene: TRBV7-9
j_gene: TRBJ2-2
CDR3nt: TGTGCCAGCAGCCCGGACATATACACCGGGGAGCTGTTTTTT
CDR3aa: CASSPDIYTGELFF